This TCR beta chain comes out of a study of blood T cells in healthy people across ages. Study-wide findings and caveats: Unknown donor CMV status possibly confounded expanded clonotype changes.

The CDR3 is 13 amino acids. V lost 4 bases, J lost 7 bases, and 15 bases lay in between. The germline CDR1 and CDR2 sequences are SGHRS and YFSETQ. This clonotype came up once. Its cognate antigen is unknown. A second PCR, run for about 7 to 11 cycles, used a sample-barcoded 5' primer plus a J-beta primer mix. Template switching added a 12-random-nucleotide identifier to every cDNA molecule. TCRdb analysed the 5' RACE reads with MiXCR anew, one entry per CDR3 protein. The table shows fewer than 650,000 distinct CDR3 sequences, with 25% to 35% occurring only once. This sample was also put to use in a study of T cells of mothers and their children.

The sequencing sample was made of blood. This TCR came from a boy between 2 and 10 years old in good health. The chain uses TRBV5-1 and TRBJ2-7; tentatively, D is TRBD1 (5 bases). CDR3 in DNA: TGCGCCAGCAGCCCACAAACCCACAGGGAGCAGTACTTC. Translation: CASSPQTHREQYF.